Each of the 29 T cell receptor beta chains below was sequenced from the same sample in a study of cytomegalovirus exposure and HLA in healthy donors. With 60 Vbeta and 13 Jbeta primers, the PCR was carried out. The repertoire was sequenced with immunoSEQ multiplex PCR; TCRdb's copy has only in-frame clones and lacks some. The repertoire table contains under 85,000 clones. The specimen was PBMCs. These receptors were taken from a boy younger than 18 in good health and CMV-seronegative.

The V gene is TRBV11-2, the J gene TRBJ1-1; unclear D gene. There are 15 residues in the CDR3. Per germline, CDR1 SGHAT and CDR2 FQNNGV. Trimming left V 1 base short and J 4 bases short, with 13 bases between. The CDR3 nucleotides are TGTGCCAGCAGCTTAGTGGGCGGGGTGGGCACTGAAGCTTTCTTT. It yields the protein CASSLVGGVGTEAFF.

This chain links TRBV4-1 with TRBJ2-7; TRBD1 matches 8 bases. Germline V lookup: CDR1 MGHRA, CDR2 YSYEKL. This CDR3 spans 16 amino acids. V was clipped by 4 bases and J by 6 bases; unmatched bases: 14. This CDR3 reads CASSPPRQGILREQYF. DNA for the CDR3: TGCGCCAGCAGCCCCCCCCGACAGGGGATCCTACGCGAGCAGTACTTC.

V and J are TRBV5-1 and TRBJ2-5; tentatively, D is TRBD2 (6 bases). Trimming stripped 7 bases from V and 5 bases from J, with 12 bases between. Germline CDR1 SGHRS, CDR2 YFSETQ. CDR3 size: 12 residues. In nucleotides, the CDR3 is TGCGCCAGCCGTATAGCGGAGGAGACCCAGTACTTC. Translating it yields CASRIAEETQYF.

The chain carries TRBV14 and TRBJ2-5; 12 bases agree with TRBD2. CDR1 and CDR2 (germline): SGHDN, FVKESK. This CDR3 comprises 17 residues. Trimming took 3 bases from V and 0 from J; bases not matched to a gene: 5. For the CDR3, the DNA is TGTGCCAGCAGCCAGGATCTAGCGGGAGGGGACCAAGAGACCCAGTACTTC. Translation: CASSQDLAGGDQETQYF.

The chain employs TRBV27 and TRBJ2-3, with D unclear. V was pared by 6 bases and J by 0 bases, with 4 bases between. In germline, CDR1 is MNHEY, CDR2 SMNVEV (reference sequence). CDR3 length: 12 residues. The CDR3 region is CASRTSTDTQYF. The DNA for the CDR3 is TGTGCCAGCAGAACTAGCACAGATACGCAGTATTTT.

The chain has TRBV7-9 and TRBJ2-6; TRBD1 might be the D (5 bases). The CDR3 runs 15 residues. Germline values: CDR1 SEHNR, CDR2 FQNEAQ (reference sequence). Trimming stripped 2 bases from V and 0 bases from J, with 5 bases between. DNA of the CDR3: TGTGCCAGCAGCTTAAGGGGCTCTGGGGCCAACGTCCTGACTTTC. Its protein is CASSLRGSGANVLTF.

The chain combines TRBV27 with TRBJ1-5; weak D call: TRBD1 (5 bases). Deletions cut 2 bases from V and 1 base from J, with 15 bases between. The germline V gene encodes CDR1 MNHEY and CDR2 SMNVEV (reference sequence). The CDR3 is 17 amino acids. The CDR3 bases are TGTGCCAGCAGTTTAAAAGACCCCCGACAGAGCAATCAGCCCCAGCATTTT. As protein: CASSLKDPRQSNQPQHF.

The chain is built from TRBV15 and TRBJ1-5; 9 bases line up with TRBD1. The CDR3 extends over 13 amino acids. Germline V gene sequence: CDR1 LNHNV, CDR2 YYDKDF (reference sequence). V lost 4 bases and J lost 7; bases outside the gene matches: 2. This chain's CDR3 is CATSTGQGQPQHF. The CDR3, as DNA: TGTGCCACCAGCACGGGACAGGGACAGCCCCAGCATTTT. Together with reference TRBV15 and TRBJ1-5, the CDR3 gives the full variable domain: DAMVIQNPRYQVTQFGKPVTLSCSQTLNHNVMYWYQQKSSQAPKLLFHYYDKDFNNEADTPDNFQSRRPNTSFCFLDIRSPGLGDTAMYLCATSTGQGQPQHFGDGTRLSIL.

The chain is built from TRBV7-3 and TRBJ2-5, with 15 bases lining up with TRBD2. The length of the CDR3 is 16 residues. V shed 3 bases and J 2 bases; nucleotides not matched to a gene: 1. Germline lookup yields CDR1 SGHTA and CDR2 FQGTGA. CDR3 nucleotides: TGTGCCAGCAGCTTGGGGACTAGCGGGGGGCAAGAGACCCAGTACTTC. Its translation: CASSLGTSGGQETQYF.

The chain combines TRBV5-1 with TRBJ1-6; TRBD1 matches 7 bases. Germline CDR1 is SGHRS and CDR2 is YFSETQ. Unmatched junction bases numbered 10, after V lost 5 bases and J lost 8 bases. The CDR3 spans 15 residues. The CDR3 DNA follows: TGCGCCAGCAGGCAGAGACAGGGTGCGGATTCACCCCTCCACTTT. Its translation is CASRQRQGADSPLHF.

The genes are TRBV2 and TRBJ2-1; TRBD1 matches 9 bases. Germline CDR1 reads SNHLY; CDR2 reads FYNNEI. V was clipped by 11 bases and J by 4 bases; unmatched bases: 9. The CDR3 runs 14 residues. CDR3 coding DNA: TGTGCCGGGACCGGGACAGGGATTTACAATGAGCAGTTCTTC. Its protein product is CAGTGTGIYNEQFF.

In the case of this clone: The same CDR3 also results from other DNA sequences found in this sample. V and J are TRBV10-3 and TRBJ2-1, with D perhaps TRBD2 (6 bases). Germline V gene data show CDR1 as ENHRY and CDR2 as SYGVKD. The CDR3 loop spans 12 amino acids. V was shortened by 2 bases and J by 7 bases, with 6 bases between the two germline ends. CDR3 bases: TGTGCCATCAGTGAGGGGGGGAATGAGCAGTTCTTC. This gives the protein CAISEGGNEQFF.

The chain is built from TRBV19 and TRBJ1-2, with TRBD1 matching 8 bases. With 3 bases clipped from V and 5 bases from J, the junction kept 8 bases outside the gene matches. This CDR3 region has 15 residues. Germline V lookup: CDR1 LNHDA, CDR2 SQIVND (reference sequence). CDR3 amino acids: CASSMGARTGYGYTF. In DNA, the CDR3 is TGTGCCAGTAGTATGGGAGCGAGGACAGGGTATGGCTACACCTTC. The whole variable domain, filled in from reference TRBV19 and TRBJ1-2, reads DGGITQSPKYLFRKEGQNVTLSCEQNLNHDAMYWYRQDPGQGLRLIYYSQIVNDFQKGDIAEGYSVSREKKESFPLTVTSAQKNPTAFYLCASSMGARTGYGYTFGSGTRLTVV.

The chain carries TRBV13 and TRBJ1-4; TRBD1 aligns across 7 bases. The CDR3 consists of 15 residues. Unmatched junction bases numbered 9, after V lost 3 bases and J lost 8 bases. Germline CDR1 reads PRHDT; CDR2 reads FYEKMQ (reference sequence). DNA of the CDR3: TGTGCCAGCAGCTTCTTACAGGGGAATCGCGAAAAACTGTTTTTT. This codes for CASSFLQGNREKLFF.

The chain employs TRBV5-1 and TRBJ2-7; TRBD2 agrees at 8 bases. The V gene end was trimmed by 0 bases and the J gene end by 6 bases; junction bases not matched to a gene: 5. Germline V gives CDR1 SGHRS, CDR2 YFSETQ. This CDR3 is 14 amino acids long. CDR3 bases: TGCGCCAGCAGCTTGGCGGGGGGGCTGCGCGAGCAGTACTTC. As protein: CASSLAGGLREQYF.

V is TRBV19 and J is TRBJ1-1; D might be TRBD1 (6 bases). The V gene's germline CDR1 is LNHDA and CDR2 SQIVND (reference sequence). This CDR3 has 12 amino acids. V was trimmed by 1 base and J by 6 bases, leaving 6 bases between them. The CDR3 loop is CASSIGQAEAFF. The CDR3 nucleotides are TGTGCCAGTAGTATAGGACAGGCTGAAGCTTTCTTT.

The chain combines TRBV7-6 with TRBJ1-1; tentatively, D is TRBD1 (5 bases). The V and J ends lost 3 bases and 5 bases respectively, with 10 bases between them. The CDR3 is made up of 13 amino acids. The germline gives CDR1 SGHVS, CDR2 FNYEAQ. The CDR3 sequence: CASSFGGETEAFF. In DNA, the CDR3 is TGTGCCAGCAGCTTCGGAGGGGAAACTGAAGCTTTCTTT.

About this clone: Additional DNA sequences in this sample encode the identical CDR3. The CDR3 here is CASSVGQTDTQYF. The CDR3 coding sequence is TGTGCCAGCAGCGTAGGTCAGACAGATACGCAGTATTTT. The chain employs TRBV9 and TRBJ2-3, with D hard to call. Germline V CDR1 and CDR2: SGDLS, YYNGEE. The V end lost 0 bases, the J end lost 3 bases, and 5 bases lay between the germline ends. The CDR3 spans 13 residues.

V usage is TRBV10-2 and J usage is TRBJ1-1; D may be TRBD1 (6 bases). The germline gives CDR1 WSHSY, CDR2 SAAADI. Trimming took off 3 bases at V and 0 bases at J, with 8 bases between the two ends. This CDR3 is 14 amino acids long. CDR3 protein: CASSDGGMNTEAFF. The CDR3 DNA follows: TGCGCCAGCAGTGATGGGGGCATGAACACTGAAGCTTTCTTT.

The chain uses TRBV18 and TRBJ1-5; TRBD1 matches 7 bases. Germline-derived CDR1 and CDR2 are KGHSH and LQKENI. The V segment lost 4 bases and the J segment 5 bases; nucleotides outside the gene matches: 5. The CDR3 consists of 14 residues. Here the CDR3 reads CASSLQGKDQPQHF. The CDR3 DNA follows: TGTGCCAGCTCACTACAGGGGAAAGATCAGCCCCAGCATTTT.

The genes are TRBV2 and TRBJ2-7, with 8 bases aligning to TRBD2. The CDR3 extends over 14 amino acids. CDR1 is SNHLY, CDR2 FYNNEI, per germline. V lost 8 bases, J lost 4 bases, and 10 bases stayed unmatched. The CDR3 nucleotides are TGTGCCAGCGAGGCGGGAGGAGGGGGATACGAGCAGTACTTC. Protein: CASEAGGGGYEQYF.

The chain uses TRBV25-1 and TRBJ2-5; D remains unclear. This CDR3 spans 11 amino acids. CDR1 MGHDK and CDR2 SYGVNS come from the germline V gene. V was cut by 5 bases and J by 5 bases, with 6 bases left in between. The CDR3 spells CASSLIETQYF. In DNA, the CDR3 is TGTGCCAGCAGTTTAATTGAGACCCAGTACTTC. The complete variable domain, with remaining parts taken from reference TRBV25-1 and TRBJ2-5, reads EADIYQTPRYLVIGTGKKITLECSQTMGHDKMYWYQQDPGMELHLIHYSYGVNSTEKGDLSSESTVSRIRTEHFPLTLESARPSHTSQYLCASSLIETQYFGPGTRLLVL.

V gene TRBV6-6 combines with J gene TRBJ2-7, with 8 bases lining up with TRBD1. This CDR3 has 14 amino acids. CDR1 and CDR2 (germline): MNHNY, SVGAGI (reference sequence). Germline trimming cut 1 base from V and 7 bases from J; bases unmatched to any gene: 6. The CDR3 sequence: CASSYLDRVGEQYF. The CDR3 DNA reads TGTGCCAGCAGTTACTTGGACAGGGTGGGGGAGCAGTACTTC.

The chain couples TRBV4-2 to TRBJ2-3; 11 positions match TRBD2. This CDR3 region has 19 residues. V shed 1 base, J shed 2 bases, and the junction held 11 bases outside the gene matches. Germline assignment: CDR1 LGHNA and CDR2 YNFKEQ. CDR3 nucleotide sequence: TGTGCCAGCAGCCAAGGGAGATCGACTAGCGGGACCCACACAGATACGCAGTATTTT. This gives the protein CASSQGRSTSGTHTDTQYF.

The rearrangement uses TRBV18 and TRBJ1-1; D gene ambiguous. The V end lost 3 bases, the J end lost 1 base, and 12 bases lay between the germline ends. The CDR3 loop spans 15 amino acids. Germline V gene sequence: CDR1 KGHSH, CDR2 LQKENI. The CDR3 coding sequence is TGTGCCAGCTCACCTAGGGCGGGAGAGAACACTGAAGCTTTCTTT. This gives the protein CASSPRAGENTEAFF. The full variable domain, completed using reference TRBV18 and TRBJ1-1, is NAGVMQNPRHLVRRRGQEARLRCSPMKGHSHVYWYRQLPEEGLKFMVYLQKENIIDESGMPKERFSAEFPKEGPSILRIQQVVRGDSAAYFCASSPRAGENTEAFFGQGTRLTVV.

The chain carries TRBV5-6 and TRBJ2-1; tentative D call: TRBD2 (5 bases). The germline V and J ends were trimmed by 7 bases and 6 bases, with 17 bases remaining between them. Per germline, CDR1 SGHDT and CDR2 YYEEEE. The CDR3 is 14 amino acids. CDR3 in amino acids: CASSPGPGFNEQFF. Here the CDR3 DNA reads TGTGCCAGCTCTCCAGGTCCGGGGTTCAATGAGCAGTTCTTC.

The DNA of the CDR3 is TGTGCCAGCAGCTTGGTAGGAGGAGAAGAGTTTAGCAATCAGCCCCAGCATTTT. Encoded protein: CASSLVGGEEFSNQPQHF. The V call is TRBV5-6, the J call TRBJ1-5; D uncertain. Germline CDR1 SGHDT, CDR2 YYEEEE. V gave up 0 bases and J gave up 0 bases, with 16 bases separating them. This CDR3 region has 18 residues.

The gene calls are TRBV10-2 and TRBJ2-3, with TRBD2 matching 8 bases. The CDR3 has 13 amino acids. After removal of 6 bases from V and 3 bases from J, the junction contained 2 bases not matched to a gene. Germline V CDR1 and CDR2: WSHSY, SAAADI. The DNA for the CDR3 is TGCGCCAGCAGCCGGGGGGGTACAGATACGCAGTATTTT. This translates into CASSRGGTDTQYF.

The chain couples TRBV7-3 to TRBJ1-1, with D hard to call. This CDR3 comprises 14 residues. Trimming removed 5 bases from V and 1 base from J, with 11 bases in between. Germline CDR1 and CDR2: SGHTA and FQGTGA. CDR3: CASSNGGQNTEAFF. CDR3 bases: TGTGCCAGCAGCAACGGCGGGCAGAACACTGAAGCTTTCTTT.